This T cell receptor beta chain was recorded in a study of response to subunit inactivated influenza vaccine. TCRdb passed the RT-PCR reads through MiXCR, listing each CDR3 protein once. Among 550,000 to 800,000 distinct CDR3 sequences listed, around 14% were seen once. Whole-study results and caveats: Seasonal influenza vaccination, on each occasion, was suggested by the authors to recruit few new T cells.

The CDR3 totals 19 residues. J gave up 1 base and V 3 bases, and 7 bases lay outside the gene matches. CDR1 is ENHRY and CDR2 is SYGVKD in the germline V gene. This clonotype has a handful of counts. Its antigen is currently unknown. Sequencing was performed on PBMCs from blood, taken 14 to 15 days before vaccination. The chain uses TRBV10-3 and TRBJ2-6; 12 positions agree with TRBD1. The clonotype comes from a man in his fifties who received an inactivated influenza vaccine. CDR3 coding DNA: TGTGCCATCAGTGACCGGCCGGGACAGGGGGCATCTGGGGCCAACGTCCTGACTTTC. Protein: CAISDRPGQGASGANVLTF.